The text below deals with one T cell receptor beta chain. The data belong to a study of blood T cell repertoires in COVID-19. Background on the study: Samples representing acute and convalescent COVID-19 were sourced from the United States, Italy and Spain.

Methods used by the authors: Nucleated cell number was recorded as an estimate derived from reference gene primer amplification. Method: immunoSEQ multiplex PCR; TCRdb's copy keeps in-frame clones and lacks some. The V and J calls and clone size come from that table; D and trimming were worked out from the DNA. The sample consists of roughly 230,000 clones, approximately 82% of them appearing once. Trimming took 0 bases from V and 4 from J, leaving 19 bases between them. The V gene's germline CDR1 is MGHRA and CDR2 YSYEKL. This CDR3 contains 17 residues. Material for sequencing was peripheral blood. The source of this sequence is a man in his forties or fifties with active or convalescent COVID-19. V and J are TRBV4-1 and TRBJ2-7, with TRBD1 as a possible D gene (5 bases). In DNA, the CDR3 is TGCGCCAGCAGCCAAGAAAGGACCTATGATGGGGCTTACGAGCAGTACTTC. Its protein is CASSQERTYDGAYEQYF.